This T cell receptor beta chain is drawn from a study of T cell responses to AZD1222 COVID-19 vaccine. Assay: immunoSEQ multiplex PCR; the TCRdb copy retains only in-frame clones and omits some. The sample shows 150,000 or so clones, almost 95% of them seen only once. In the case of this clone: What it recognizes is unknown.

The CDR3 spans 16 residues. Germline V gene data show CDR1 as SEHNR and CDR2 as FQNEAQ (reference sequence). The V and J ends lost 5 bases and 2 bases respectively, with 18 bases between them. Study-level findings and limits: Only six people who got AZD1222 tested seropositive at baseline. Reports say nearly half of spike-specific TCRs go after unmutated variant regions. Two doses of AZD1222 preceded a rise in Spike-specific TCR breadth and depth.

V gene TRBV7-9 combines with J gene TRBJ1-1; D remains unclear. Sequencing was performed on peripheral blood, taken on day 0 of AZD1222 vaccination. This clonotype originated in an adult in good health. In DNA, the CDR3 is TGTGCCAGCAGCCCCTGGGTGACCGGAGCCAACACTGAAGCTTTCTTT. Protein sequence: CASSPWVTGANTEAFF.